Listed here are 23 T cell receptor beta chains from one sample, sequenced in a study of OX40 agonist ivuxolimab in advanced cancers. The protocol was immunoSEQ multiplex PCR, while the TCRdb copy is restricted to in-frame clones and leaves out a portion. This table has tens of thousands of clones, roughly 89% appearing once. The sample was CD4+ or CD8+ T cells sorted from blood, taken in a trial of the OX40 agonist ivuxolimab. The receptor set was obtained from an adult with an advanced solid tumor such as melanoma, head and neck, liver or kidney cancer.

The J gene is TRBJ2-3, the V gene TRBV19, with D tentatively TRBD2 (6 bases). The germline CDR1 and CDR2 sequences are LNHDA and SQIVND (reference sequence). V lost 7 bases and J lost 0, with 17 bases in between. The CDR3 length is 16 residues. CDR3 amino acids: CASTDAGTRSTDTQYF. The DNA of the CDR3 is TGTGCCAGTACCGACGCCGGGACTCGTAGCACAGATACGCAGTATTTT.

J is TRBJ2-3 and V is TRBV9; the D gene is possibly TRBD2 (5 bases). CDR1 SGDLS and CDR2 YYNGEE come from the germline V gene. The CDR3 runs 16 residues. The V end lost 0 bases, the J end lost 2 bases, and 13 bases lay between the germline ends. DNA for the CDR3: TGTGCCAGCAGCGTAGGAGTAGCGAGAGTCACAGATACGCAGTATTTT. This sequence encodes CASSVGVARVTDTQYF.

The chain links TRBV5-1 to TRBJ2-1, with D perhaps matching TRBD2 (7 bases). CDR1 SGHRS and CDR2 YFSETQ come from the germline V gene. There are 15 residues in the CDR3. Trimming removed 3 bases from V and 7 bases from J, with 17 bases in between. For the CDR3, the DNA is TGCGCCAGCAGCTCTGCCGGGGGGCGGCGGAATGAGCAGTTCTTC. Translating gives CASSSAGGRRNEQFF.

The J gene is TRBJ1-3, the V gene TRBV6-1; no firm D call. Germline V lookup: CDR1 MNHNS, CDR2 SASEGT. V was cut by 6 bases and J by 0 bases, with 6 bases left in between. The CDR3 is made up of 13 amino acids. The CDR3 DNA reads TGTGCCAGCAGCATAACCTCTGGAAACACCATATATTTT. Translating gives CASSITSGNTIYF.

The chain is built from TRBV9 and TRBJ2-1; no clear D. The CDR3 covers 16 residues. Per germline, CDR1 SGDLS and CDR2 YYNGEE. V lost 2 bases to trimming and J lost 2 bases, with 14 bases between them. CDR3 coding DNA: TGTGCCAGCAGCGTGGAGCAATGGTGGCCCTACAATGAGCAGTTCTTC. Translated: CASSVEQWWPYNEQFF.

CDR3 bases: TGTGCCAGCAGTTCCCCTACCGGGCAGTACTTC. Protein product: CASSSPTGQYF. This sequence joins TRBV28 and TRBJ2-5, with unresolved D. Trimming removed 4 bases from V and 11 bases from J, with 11 bases in between. Germline V lookup: CDR1 MDHEN, CDR2 SYDVKM. The CDR3 has 11 amino acids.

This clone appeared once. The CDR3, as DNA: TGTGCCTGGGCCCCGGAGGGGGCTAGCGGGAGCTATACGCAGTATTTT. This translates into CAWAPEGASGSYTQYF. The J gene is TRBJ2-3, the V gene TRBV30, with 10 bases that match TRBD2. V dropped 5 bases and J dropped 7; count of bases not matched to a gene: 15. Germline V gene sequence: CDR1 GTSNPN, CDR2 SVGIG (reference sequence). The CDR3 contains 16 residues.

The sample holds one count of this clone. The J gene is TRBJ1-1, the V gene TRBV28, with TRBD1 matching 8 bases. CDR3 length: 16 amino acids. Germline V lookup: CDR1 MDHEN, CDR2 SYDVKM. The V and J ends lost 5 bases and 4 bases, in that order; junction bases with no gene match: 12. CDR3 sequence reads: CASSQTSGGAGTEAFF. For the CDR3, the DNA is TGTGCCAGCAGTCAAACTTCAGGGGGCGCGGGCACTGAAGCTTTCTTT.

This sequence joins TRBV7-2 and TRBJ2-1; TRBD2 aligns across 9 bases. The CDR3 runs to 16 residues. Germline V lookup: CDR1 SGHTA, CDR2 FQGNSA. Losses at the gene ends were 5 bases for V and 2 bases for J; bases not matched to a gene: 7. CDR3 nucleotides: TGTGCCAGCAGCCGACGCCTAGCGGGGACCTACAATGAGCAGTTCTTC. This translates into CASSRRLAGTYNEQFF.

Written as DNA, the CDR3 is TGCGCCAGCAGCCAAGATAGGACTGAAGCTTTCTTT. Its translation: CASSQDRTEAFF. This chain links TRBV4-1 with TRBJ1-1; unclear D gene. The CDR3 runs 12 residues. Trimming left V 0 bases short and J 5 bases short, with 4 bases between. The V gene's germline CDR1 is MGHRA and CDR2 YSYEKL.

As DNA, the CDR3 is TGTGCCAGCAGTGGGCTAGCGGGATCCGAGCAGTACTTC. Translated: CASSGLAGSEQYF. The V gene is TRBV7-9, the J gene TRBJ2-7; 9 bases are a match to TRBD2. Germline-derived CDR1 and CDR2 are SEHNR and FQNEAQ (reference sequence). The V gene end was trimmed by 6 bases and the J gene end by 6 bases; junction bases not matched to a gene: 6. The CDR3 is 13 residues long.

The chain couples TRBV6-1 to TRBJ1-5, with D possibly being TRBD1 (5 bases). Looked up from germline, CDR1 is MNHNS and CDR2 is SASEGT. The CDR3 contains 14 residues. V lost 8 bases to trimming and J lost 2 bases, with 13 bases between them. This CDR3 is CASHGGRGNQPQHF. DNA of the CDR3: TGTGCCAGCCATGGGGGGAGGGGCAATCAGCCCCAGCATTTT.

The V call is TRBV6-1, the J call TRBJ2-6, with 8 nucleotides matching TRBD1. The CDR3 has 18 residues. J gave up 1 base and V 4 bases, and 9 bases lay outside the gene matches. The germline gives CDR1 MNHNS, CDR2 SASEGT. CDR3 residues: CASSARQGFSSGANVLTF. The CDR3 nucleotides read TGTGCCAGCAGTGCCCGACAGGGGTTTTCATCTGGGGCCAACGTCCTGACTTTC.

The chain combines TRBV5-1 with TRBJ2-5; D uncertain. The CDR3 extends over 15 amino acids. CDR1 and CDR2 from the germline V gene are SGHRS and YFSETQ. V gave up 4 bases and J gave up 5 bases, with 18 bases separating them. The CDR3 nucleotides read TGCGCCAGCAGCCCTCCGGGCTCCGATGGTGAGACCCAGTACTTC. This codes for CASSPPGSDGETQYF.

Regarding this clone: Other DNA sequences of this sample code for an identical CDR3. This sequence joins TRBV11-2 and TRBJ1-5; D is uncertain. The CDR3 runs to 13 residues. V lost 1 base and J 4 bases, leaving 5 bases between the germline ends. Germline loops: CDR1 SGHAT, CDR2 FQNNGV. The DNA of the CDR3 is TGTGCCAGCAGCTTAGGTGTGAATCAGCCCCAGCATTTT. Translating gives CASSLGVNQPQHF.

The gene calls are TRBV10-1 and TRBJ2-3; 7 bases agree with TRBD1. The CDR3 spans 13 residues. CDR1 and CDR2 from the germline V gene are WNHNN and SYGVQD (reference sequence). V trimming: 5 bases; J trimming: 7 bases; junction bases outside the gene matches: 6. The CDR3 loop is CASSMTGTHTQYF. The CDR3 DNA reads TGCGCCAGCAGTATGACAGGGACGCATACGCAGTATTTT.

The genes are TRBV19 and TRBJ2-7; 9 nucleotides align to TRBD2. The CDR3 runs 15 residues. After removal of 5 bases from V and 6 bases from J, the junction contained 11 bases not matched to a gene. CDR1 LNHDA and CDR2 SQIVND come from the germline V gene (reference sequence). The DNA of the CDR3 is TGTGCCAGTAGTCCGGCGGGGGGGCCGTTCGGCGAGCAGTACTTC. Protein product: CASSPAGGPFGEQYF.

In DNA, the CDR3 is TGTGCCTGGACCAGGACAGAAAGCTCCTACGAGCAGTACTTC. This translates into CAWTRTESSYEQYF. The J gene is TRBJ2-7, the V gene TRBV30, with D possibly matching TRBD1 (6 bases). The CDR3 is 14 amino acids. Germline V gene data show CDR1 as GTSNPN and CDR2 as SVGIG (reference sequence). Trimming took 4 bases from V and 0 from J, leaving 13 bases between them.

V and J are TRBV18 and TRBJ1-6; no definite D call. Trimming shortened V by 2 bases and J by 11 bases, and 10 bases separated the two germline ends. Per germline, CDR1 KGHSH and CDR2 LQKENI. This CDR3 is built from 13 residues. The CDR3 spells CASSPGLVAPLHF. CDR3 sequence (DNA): TGTGCCAGCTCACCAGGGCTTGTCGCACCCCTCCACTTT.

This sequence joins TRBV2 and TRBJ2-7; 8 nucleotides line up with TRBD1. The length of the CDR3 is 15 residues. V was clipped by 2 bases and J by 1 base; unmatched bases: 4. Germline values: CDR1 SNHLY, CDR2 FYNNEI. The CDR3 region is CASSEITGGSYEQYF. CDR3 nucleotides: TGTGCCAGCAGTGAAATAACAGGGGGATCCTACGAGCAGTACTTC.

CDR3 residues: CASSPTGTDNQPQHF. As DNA, the CDR3 is TGTGCCAGCAGCCCTACGGGGACAGACAATCAGCCCCAGCATTTT. V usage is TRBV7-2 and J usage is TRBJ1-5, with TRBD1 matching 7 bases. With V trimmed by 5 bases and J by 3 bases, 7 bases remained unmatched. Germline lookup yields CDR1 SGHTA and CDR2 FQGNSA. There are 15 residues in the CDR3. The full variable domain, in which reference TRBV7-2 and TRBJ1-5 provide the parts outside the CDR3, is GAGVSQSPSNKVTEKGKDVELRCDPISGHTALYWYRQSLGQGLEFLIYFQGNSAPDKSGLPSDRFSAERTGGSVSTLTIQRTQQEDSAVYLCASSPTGTDNQPQHFGDGTRLSIL.

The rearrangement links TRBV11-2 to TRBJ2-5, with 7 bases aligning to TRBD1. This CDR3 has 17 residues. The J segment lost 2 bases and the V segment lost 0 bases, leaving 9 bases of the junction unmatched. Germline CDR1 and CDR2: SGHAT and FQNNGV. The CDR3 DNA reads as TGTGCCAGCAGCTTAGAGGGCCAAAGGGGACAGCAAGAGACCCAGTACTTC. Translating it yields CASSLEGQRGQQETQYF. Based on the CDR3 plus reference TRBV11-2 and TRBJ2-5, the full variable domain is EAGVAQSPRYKIIEKRQSVAFWCNPISGHATLYWYQQILGQGPKLLIQFQNNGVVDDSQLPKDRFSAERLKGVDSTLKIQPAKLEDSAVYLCASSLEGQRGQQETQYFGPGTRLLVL.

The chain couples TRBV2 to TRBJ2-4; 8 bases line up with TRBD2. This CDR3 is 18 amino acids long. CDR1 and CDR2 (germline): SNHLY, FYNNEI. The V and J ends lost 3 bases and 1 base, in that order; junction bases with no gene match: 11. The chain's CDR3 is CASSELAGRTSAKNIQYF. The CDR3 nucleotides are TGTGCCAGCAGTGAGTTAGCGGGGAGAACGTCTGCCAAAAACATTCAGTACTTC.